The source of this T cell receptor (beta chain) is a study of monozygotic twins with inflammatory bowel disease. For this clonotype: Its antigen is not known.

TCRdb re-called the 5' RACE reads and catalogs CDR3 proteins one per entry, DNA excluded. Here the sample table reports about 300,000 distinct CDR3 sequences. RNA in its total form was extracted from whole blood, and T cells were not sorted. Per germline, CDR1 LGHNA and CDR2 YSLEER. The CDR3 is made up of 15 amino acids. Study findings and constraints: Against healthy co-twins, IBD patients had lower TCRbeta diversity (measured by inverse Simpson). Telling different T cell subtypes apart from each other was not possible.

The TCR sequence derives from a human donor with ulcerative colitis or Crohn's disease, or a healthy co-twin of an affected twin (not recorded which). Sequencing input: blood. The chain combines TRBV4-3 with TRBJ2-5; without DNA, the TCRdb call of TRBD2 cannot be checked. CDR3 amino acids: CASSQKTSGSETQYF.